Following are 28 T cell receptor beta chains from one sample sequenced in a study of hypomethylating agent response in myelodysplastic syndrome. Clones were sequenced by immunoSEQ multiplex PCR, and TCRdb holds only the in-frame ones, with some missing. The sample records over 3,000 clones, roughly four fifths being singletons. This material consisted of bone marrow, taken before or after starting hypomethylating agent treatment for myelodysplastic syndrome (not recorded which). The source is a human donor with myelodysplastic syndrome.

This chain uses TRBV7-3 with TRBJ2-3; 7 bases align to TRBD1. Trimming removed 2 bases from V and 1 base from J; junction bases left unmatched: 3. The CDR3 loop spans 15 amino acids. Germline CDR1 SGHTA, CDR2 FQGTGA. The CDR3 protein is CASSLGQAGTDTQYF. The CDR3 nucleotides read TGTGCCAGCAGCTTAGGACAGGCCGGCACAGATACGCAGTATTTT.

This clone is a singleton in its sample. The chain carries TRBV10-3 and TRBJ2-2; D could derive from TRBD1 or TRBD2 (5 bases each). CDR3 length: 13 residues. In germline, CDR1 is ENHRY, CDR2 SYGVKD. Trimming cost V 8 bases and J 2 bases, with 9 bases left between them. The CDR3 DNA sequence: TGTGCCATCCGGGACCAAAACACCGGGGAGCTGTTTTTT. Translated, it gives CAIRDQNTGELFF.

The chain links TRBV5-1 to TRBJ2-7; 11 nucleotides match TRBD2. After removal of 4 bases from V and 5 bases from J, the junction contained 8 bases not matched to a gene. Germline CDR1 SGHRS, CDR2 YFSETQ. CDR3 length equals 15 residues. CDR3 coding DNA: TGCGCCAGCAGCGGAATGACTAGCGGGACCCACGAGCAGTACTTC. Its protein product is CASSGMTSGTHEQYF.

The chain combines TRBV11-2 with TRBJ2-7; D gene uncertain. The V end lost 4 bases, the J end lost 4 bases, and 11 bases lay between the germline ends. The CDR3 runs to 13 residues. CDR1 SGHAT and CDR2 FQNNGV come from the germline V gene. DNA of the CDR3: TGTGCCAGCAGCTCGTCCCCAGGATACGAGCAGTACTTC. This encodes CASSSSPGYEQYF.

The genes are TRBV29-1 and TRBJ1-3; TRBD1 matches 8 bases. With V trimmed by 6 bases and J by 7 bases, 5 bases remained unmatched. Germline V gene sequence: CDR1 SQVTM, CDR2 ANQGSEA. The CDR3 sequence is 12 residues long. The CDR3, as DNA: TGCAGCGTACGGACAGGGAGTAACACCATATATTTT. It yields the protein CSVRTGSNTIYF. Based on the CDR3 plus reference TRBV29-1 and TRBJ1-3, the full variable domain is SAVISQKPSRDICQRGTSLTIQCQVDSQVTMMFWYRQQPGQSLTLIATANQGSEATYESGFVIDKFPISRPNLTFSTLTVSNMSPEDSSIYLCSVRTGSNTIYFGEGSWLTVV.

The V and J genes are TRBV7-9 and TRBJ1-2; D is unclear. Per the germline V gene, CDR1 is SEHNR and CDR2 is FQNEAQ (reference sequence). V was cut by 0 bases and J by 5 bases, with 19 bases left in between. This CDR3 comprises 17 residues. For the CDR3, the DNA is TGTGCCAGCAGCTTAGCGGGCGGCAGTCTCCCAGGATATGGCTACACCTTC. It yields the protein CASSLAGGSLPGYGYTF.

The chain couples TRBV6-5 to TRBJ1-5; D is perhaps TRBD1 (5 bases). Germline CDR1 MNHEY, CDR2 SVGAGI. The CDR3 runs to 14 residues. V lost 5 bases, J lost 0 bases, and 8 bases lay in between. The CDR3 loop is CASSTGHSNQPQHF. Here the CDR3 DNA reads TGTGCCAGCAGTACAGGCCATAGCAATCAGCCCCAGCATTTT.

This CDR3 is CASSFLGGPGGQETQYF. The CDR3 bases are TGTGCCAGCAGCTTCTTAGGCGGCCCAGGGGGGCAAGAGACCCAGTACTTC. The chain joins TRBV11-2 to TRBJ2-5; D is possibly TRBD1 (7 bases). Trimming took 3 bases from V and 2 from J, leaving 19 bases between them. Germline V gives CDR1 SGHAT, CDR2 FQNNGV. The length of the CDR3 is 17 residues.

This chain links TRBV5-6 with TRBJ2-2, with 10 bases matching TRBD1. CDR1 is SGHDT and CDR2 is YYEEEE in the germline V gene. V was pared by 5 bases and J by 7 bases, with 11 bases of the junction left unmatched. The CDR3 has 16 residues. Here the CDR3 reads CASSFRDRGQGGELFF. CDR3 coding DNA: TGTGCCAGCAGTTTCCGGGACAGGGGTCAGGGCGGGGAGCTGTTTTTT. Supplemented by reference TRBV5-6 and TRBJ2-2, the full variable domain reads DAGVTQSPTHLIKTRGQQVTLRCSPKSGHDTVSWYQQALGQGPQFIFQYYEEEERQRGNFPDRFSGHQFPNYSSELNVNALLLGDSALYLCASSFRDRGQGGELFFGEGSRLTVL.

By proportion, this clone is large. The J gene is TRBJ1-5, the V gene TRBV2, with D perhaps TRBD1 (6 bases). The CDR3 length is 16 residues. Trimming took 5 bases from V and 0 from J, leaving 14 bases between them. The V gene's germline CDR1 is SNHLY and CDR2 FYNNEI. The CDR3 loop reads CASSRVQGYSNQPQHF. In DNA, the CDR3 is TGTGCCAGCAGTCGGGTACAGGGATATAGCAATCAGCCCCAGCATTTT.

The table lists this clone with a few counts. The CDR3 bases are TGTGCCTGGAGTGCCGGACGGCGGAGCAATCAGCCCCAGCATTTT. Protein product: CAWSAGRRSNQPQHF. The chain links TRBV30 to TRBJ1-5; no reliable D call. With 1 base removed from V and 1 base from J, the gap between germline ends came to 11 bases. Germline CDR1 and CDR2: GTSNPN and SVGIG (reference sequence). The CDR3 has 15 residues.

This chain links TRBV15 with TRBJ2-7, with a weak D call TRBD2 (6 bases). V lost 0 bases and J 3 bases, leaving 6 bases between the germline ends. The germline V gene encodes CDR1 LNHNV and CDR2 YYDKDF (reference sequence). The CDR3 has 13 residues. CDR3: CATSREGGYEQYF. CDR3 nucleotides: TGTGCCACCAGCAGAGAGGGAGGCTACGAGCAGTACTTC. The complete variable domain, with remaining parts taken from reference TRBV15 and TRBJ2-7, reads DAMVIQNPRYQVTQFGKPVTLSCSQTLNHNVMYWYQQKSSQAPKLLFHYYDKDFNNEADTPDNFQSRRPNTSFCFLDIRSPGLGDTAMYLCATSREGGYEQYFGPGTRLTVT.

In this sample, this clone turned up a few times. The V call is TRBV14, the J call TRBJ1-1, with 7 bases that match TRBD1. The V and J ends lost 4 bases and 6 bases, in that order; junction bases with no gene match: 8. This CDR3 has 14 residues. The germline V gene encodes CDR1 SGHDN and CDR2 FVKESK. The CDR3 sequence is CASSLTGALAEAFF. Here the CDR3 DNA reads TGTGCCAGCAGCCTTACAGGGGCGCTCGCTGAAGCTTTCTTT. Complete variable domain (other parts from reference TRBV14 and TRBJ1-1): EAGVTQFPSHSVIEKGQTVTLRCDPISGHDNLYWYRRVMGKEIKFLLHFVKESKQDESGMPNNRFLAERTGGTYSTLKVQPAELEDSGVYFCASSLTGALAEAFFGQGTRLTVV.

The J gene is TRBJ2-2, the V gene TRBV28; D is unclear. Germline assignment: CDR1 MDHEN and CDR2 SYDVKM. Trimming removed 3 bases at V and 6 bases at J, with 11 bases between. The CDR3 runs to 14 residues. CDR3 in DNA: TGTGCCAGCAGTTTCGGACGGATATCCGGGGAGCTGTTTTTT. Protein product: CASSFGRISGELFF.

This rearrangement joins TRBV19 to TRBJ1-1, with D perhaps TRBD1 (5 bases). Trimming took off 6 bases at V and 5 bases at J, with 25 bases between the two ends. The CDR3 covers 17 residues. Germline V CDR1 and CDR2: LNHDA, SQIVND (reference sequence). This CDR3 is CASRVVIRAHDKTEAFF. In DNA, the CDR3 is TGTGCCAGTAGAGTAGTGATCAGGGCCCACGACAAGACTGAAGCTTTCTTT.

There are a few counts of this clone. The V gene is TRBV7-3, the J gene TRBJ1-6, with D possibly TRBD1 on 6 matching bases. The CDR3 sequence is 14 residues long. CDR1 and CDR2 from the germline V gene are SGHTA and FQGTGA. V was pared by 3 bases and J by 9 bases, with 12 bases between. CDR3 amino acids: CASSFGRGASPLHF. DNA of the CDR3: TGTGCCAGCAGCTTTGGCAGGGGTGCTTCACCCCTCCACTTT.

The chain has TRBV19 and TRBJ1-4; D may be TRBD1 (5 bases). V lost 3 bases to trimming and J lost 6 bases, with 14 bases between them. This CDR3 region has 15 residues. The germline V gene has CDR1 LNHDA and CDR2 SQIVND (reference sequence). This chain's CDR3 is CASSMARGGHEKLFF. The CDR3 DNA reads TGTGCCAGTAGTATGGCAAGGGGAGGGCATGAAAAACTGTTTTTT.

The V gene is TRBV29-1, the J gene TRBJ1-3; no clear D gene. CDR1 is SQVTM and CDR2 is ANQGSEA in the germline V gene. The CDR3 spans 12 residues. Trimming cost V 7 bases and J 6 bases, with 13 bases left between them. The CDR3 loop is CSAETVENTIYF. The CDR3 DNA reads as TGCAGCGCGGAAACCGTTGAAAACACCATATATTTT. Looking up the rest from reference TRBV29-1 and TRBJ1-3 gives the full variable domain: SAVISQKPSRDICQRGTSLTIQCQVDSQVTMMFWYRQQPGQSLTLIATANQGSEATYESGFVIDKFPISRPNLTFSTLTVSNMSPEDSSIYLCSAETVENTIYFGEGSWLTVV.

The chain has TRBV28 and TRBJ2-1; 9 bases align to TRBD2. Germline V gives CDR1 MDHEN, CDR2 SYDVKM. This CDR3 is 17 amino acids long. The ends lost 4 bases at V and 8 bases at J; junction bases unmatched: 15. CDR3 loop: CASSSPRWREGRDEQFF. In DNA form, the CDR3 reads TGTGCCAGCAGTTCCCCCCGGTGGCGGGAGGGCCGAGATGAGCAGTTCTTC. The whole variable domain, remainder taken from reference TRBV28 and TRBJ2-1, is DVKVTQSSRYLVKRTGEKVFLECVQDMDHENMFWYRQDPGLGLRLIYFSYDVKMKEKGDIPEGYSVSREKKERFSLILESASTNQTSMYLCASSSPRWREGRDEQFFGPGTRLTVL.

V usage is TRBV5-1 and J usage is TRBJ2-7; a possible D gene is TRBD1 (5 bases). There are 13 residues in the CDR3. CDR1 is SGHRS, CDR2 YFSETQ, per germline. With 0 bases removed from V and 2 bases from J, the gap between germline ends came to 6 bases. The CDR3 sequence is CASSLGRAYEQYF. Written as DNA, the CDR3 is TGCGCCAGCAGCTTGGGCAGGGCCTACGAGCAGTACTTC.

This chain connects TRBV29-1 to TRBJ2-1, with 16 positions matching TRBD2. V dropped 7 bases and J dropped 9; count of bases not matched to a gene: 12. The CDR3 covers 16 residues. CDR1 and CDR2 from the germline V gene are SQVTM and ANQGSEA. CDR3 DNA sequence: TGCAGCGGCTCCGGGACTAGCGGGGGGGCCCGGGGTGAGCAGTTCTTC. It translates to CSGSGTSGGARGEQFF.

V and J are TRBV5-1 and TRBJ2-3; 7 nucleotides line up with TRBD2. This CDR3 spans 15 amino acids. Looked up from germline, CDR1 is SGHRS and CDR2 is YFSETQ. V was clipped by 4 bases and J by 1 base; unmatched bases: 6. This chain's CDR3 is CASSPGGRGTDTQYF. In nucleotides, the CDR3 is TGCGCCAGCAGCCCGGGGGGTCGGGGCACAGATACGCAGTATTTT.

The chain uses TRBV6-5 and TRBJ1-1, with D uncertain. Trimming shortened V by 0 bases and J by 7 bases, and 9 bases separated the two germline ends. Germline-derived CDR1 and CDR2 are MNHEY and SVGAGI. The CDR3 consists of 13 residues. This chain's CDR3 is CASSYSGGFEAFF. The CDR3 DNA sequence: TGTGCCAGCAGTTACTCTGGCGGATTTGAAGCTTTCTTT.

The chain combines TRBV9 with TRBJ2-4; D remains ambiguous. CDR3 length equals 13 residues. Trimming pared 4 bases from V and 1 base from J, leaving 6 bases between. Looked up from germline, CDR1 is SGDLS and CDR2 is YYNGEE. CDR3 in DNA: TGTGCCAGCAGCACAAATGCCAAAAACATTCAGTACTTC. This codes for CASSTNAKNIQYF. The variable domain in full, with the rest retrieved from reference TRBV9 and TRBJ2-4, is DSGVTQTPKHLITATGQRVTLRCSPRSGDLSVYWYQQSLDQGLQFLIQYYNGEERAKGNILERFSAQQFPDLHSELNLSSLELGDSALYFCASSTNAKNIQYFGAGTRLSVL.

The gene calls are TRBV28 and TRBJ2-2; the D gene is possibly TRBD2 (5 bases). Trimming left V 8 bases short and J 5 bases short, with 18 bases between. The CDR3 is made up of 15 amino acids. Germline V gene sequence: CDR1 MDHEN, CDR2 SYDVKM. The CDR3 coding sequence is TGTGCCAGCCGCCCGGCCTACCTAGCTACCGGGGAGCTGTTTTTT. Its translation: CASRPAYLATGELFF.

This clone showed up just a few times. The V and J genes are TRBV28 and TRBJ1-5; D gene unclear. This CDR3 has 11 amino acids. Germline V gene data show CDR1 as MDHEN and CDR2 as SYDVKM. V was trimmed by 4 bases and J by 9 bases, leaving 7 bases between them. The CDR3 sequence: CASSSGVPQHF. The CDR3 bases are TGTGCCAGCAGTTCGGGAGTGCCCCAGCATTTT.

The chain is built from TRBV5-4 and TRBJ2-3; D gene ambiguous. The V and J ends lost 0 bases and 6 bases respectively, with 5 bases between them. The CDR3 is 12 residues long. Per the germline V gene, CDR1 is SGHNT and CDR2 is YYREEE (reference sequence). As DNA, the CDR3 is TGTGCCAGCAGCTTGGAGGAGGATACGCAGTATTTT. Amino acids: CASSLEEDTQYF. Full variable domain (remainder filled in from reference TRBV5-4 and TRBJ2-3): ETGVTQSPTHLIKTRGQQVTLRCSSQSGHNTVSWYQQALGQGPQFIFQYYREEENGRGNFPPRFSGLQFPNYSSELNVNALELDDSALYLCASSLEEDTQYFGPGTRLTVL.

This clone was detected a few times. The V and J genes are TRBV9 and TRBJ2-7, with D perhaps TRBD2 (7 bases). Between the trimmed V and J ends, which lost 0 bases and 0 bases, there was a span of 10 bases. This CDR3 has 15 amino acids. From germline, CDR1 is SGDLS and CDR2 YYNGEE. DNA of the CDR3: TGTGCCAGCAGCGTAGGGGGGGGCCACTCCTACGAGCAGTACTTC. Protein sequence: CASSVGGGHSYEQYF.